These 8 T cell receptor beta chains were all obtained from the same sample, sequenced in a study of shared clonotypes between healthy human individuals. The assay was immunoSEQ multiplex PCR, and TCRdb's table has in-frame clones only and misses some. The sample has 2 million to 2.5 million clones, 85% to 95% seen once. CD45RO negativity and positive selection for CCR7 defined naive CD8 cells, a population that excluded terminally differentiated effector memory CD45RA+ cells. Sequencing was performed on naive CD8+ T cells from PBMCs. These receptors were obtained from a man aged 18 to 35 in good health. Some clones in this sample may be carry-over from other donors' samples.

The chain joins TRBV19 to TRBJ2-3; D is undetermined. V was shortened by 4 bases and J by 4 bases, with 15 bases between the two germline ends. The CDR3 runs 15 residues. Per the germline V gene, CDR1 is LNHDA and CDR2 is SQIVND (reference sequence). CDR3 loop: CASSTRALAADTQYF. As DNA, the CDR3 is TGTGCCAGTAGTACCCGGGCCCTGGCGGCAGATACGCAGTATTTT.

CDR3 nucleotides: TGTGCCAGCAGCCCCCTTCTCGGGGAGCAGTACTTC. Protein product: CASSPLLGEQYF. The chain recombines TRBV14 with TRBJ2-7; D is undetermined. The germline V gene has CDR1 SGHDN and CDR2 FVKESK. This CDR3 is 12 amino acids long. Trimming pared 4 bases from V and 7 bases from J, leaving 11 bases between.

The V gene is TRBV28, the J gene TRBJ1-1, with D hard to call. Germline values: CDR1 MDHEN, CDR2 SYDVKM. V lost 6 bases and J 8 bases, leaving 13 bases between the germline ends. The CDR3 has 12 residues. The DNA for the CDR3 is TGTGCCAGCAGACCTCTCGCTCCCGAAGCTTTCTTT. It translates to CASRPLAPEAFF.

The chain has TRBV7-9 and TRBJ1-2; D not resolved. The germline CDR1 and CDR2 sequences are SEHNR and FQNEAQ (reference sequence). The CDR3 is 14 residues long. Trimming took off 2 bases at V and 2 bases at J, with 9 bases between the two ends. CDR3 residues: CASSLSPENYGYTF. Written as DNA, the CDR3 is TGTGCCAGCAGCTTATCGCCAGAAAACTATGGCTACACCTTC.

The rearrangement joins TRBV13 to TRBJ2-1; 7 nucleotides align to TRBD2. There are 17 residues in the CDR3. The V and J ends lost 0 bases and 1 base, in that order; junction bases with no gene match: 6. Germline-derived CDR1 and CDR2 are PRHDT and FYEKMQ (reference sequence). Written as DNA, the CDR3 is TGTGCCAGCAGCTTAGGCTTGAATAGCGGGTCCTACAATGAGCAGTTCTTC. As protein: CASSLGLNSGSYNEQFF. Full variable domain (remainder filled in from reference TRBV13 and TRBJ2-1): AAGVIQSPRHLIKEKRETATLKCYPIPRHDTVYWYQQGPGQDPQFLISFYEKMQSDKGSIPDRFSAQQFSDYHSELNMSSLELGDSALYFCASSLGLNSGSYNEQFFGPGTRLTVL.

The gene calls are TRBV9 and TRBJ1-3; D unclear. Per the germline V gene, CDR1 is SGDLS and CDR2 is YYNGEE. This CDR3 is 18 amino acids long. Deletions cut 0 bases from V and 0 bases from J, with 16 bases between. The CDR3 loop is CASSVESRVISSGNTIYF. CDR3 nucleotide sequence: TGTGCCAGCAGCGTAGAGAGTAGGGTAATATCCTCTGGAAACACCATATATTTT.

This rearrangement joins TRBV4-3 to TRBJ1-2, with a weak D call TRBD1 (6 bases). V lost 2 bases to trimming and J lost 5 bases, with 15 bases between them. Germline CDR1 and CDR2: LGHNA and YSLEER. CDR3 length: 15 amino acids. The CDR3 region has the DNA TGCGCCAGCAGCCAAAGGGGGACAAACCCTTATGGCTACACCTTC. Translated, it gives CASSQRGTNPYGYTF.

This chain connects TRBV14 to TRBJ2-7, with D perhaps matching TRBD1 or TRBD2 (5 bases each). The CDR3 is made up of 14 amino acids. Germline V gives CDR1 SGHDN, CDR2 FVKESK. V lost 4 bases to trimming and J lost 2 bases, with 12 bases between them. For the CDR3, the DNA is TGTGCCAGCAGCCCCCCGGGACGGCCCTACGAGCAGTACTTC. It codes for CASSPPGRPYEQYF.